Each of the 2 T cell receptor beta chains below was sequenced from the same sample in a study of vaccination effects on CD4 cells after COVID-19. Expansion with viral peptide pools was applied to antigen-specific CD4+ T cells by the ViraFEST assay prior to sequencing. Culturing for nine to ten days preceded CD4+ T cell isolation. Either the mRNA-1273 or the BNT162b2 vaccine was given to participants as two doses. Repertoires were generated with immunoSEQ multiplex PCR, while TCRdb's copy carries only in-frame clones and drops some. The sample shows roughly 56,000 clones, more than 70% of them seen only once. The antigens of these receptors remain unknown. Here the sequenced sample was CD4+ T cells from PBMCs cultured with HCoV-229E spike peptides, taken after COVID-19 vaccination. These receptors all stem from a human donor who received a COVID-19 vaccine.

The chain combines TRBV24-1 with TRBJ2-5; 8 bases map to TRBD1. Germline V CDR1 and CDR2: KGHDR, SFDVKD. This CDR3 contains 19 residues. Trimming took 3 bases from V and 3 from J; bases not matched to a gene: 17. The CDR3 reads CATSDDTRGQGIGKETQYF. In nucleotides, the CDR3 is TGTGCCACCAGTGATGATACAAGAGGACAGGGAATCGGAAAAGAGACCCAGTACTTC.

The chain couples TRBV6-1 to TRBJ2-4; a possible D gene is TRBD2 (6 bases). Germline assignment: CDR1 MNHNS and CDR2 SASEGT. Trimming removed 0 bases at V and 5 bases at J, with 17 bases between. The CDR3 runs 17 residues. CDR3 in DNA: TGTGCCAGCAGTGAAGCACTGAGGGGAGGACTCCAAAACATTCAGTACTTC. Its protein is CASSEALRGGLQNIQYF.